The present T cell receptor beta chain was sequenced within a study of early T cells in non-severe SARS-CoV-2 infection. Study information: Chains were not paired, and sequencing was done on bulk RNA from unsorted whole blood.

With 1 base removed from V and 2 bases from J, the gap between germline ends came to 17 bases. The germline V gene encodes CDR1 MGHRA and CDR2 YSYEKL. There are 18 residues in the CDR3. In the library, individual cDNA molecules carried attached unique molecular identifiers. TCRdb analysed the 5' RACE reads with MiXCR anew, one entry per CDR3 protein. Found here are some 57,000 distinct CDR3 sequences, 8.2% of them singletons; the top ten hold approximately 4.4%. Regarding this clonotype: What it binds is unknown.

Overall study results and limits: Anti-spike CD8 responses were favored by VDJdb matching, which missed private and CD4 specificities.

The receptor's source is an adult who was a healthcare worker with PCR-confirmed SARS-CoV-2 infection or an uninfected control (not recorded which). The chain employs TRBV4-1 and TRBJ1-4; D possibly corresponds to TRBD1 (6 bases). The sequencing sample was made of whole blood. The DNA for the CDR3 is TGCGCCAGCAGCCAAGGGGTACAGGGCCGTAGGACTAATGAAAAACTGTTTTTT. Translation: CASSQGVQGRRTNEKLFF.